Shown below are 30 T cell receptor beta chains from a single sample sequenced in a study of blood T cell repertoires in COVID-19. This table comes from immunoSEQ multiplex PCR, and its TCRdb copy is limited to in-frame clones, with some not included. The sample shows some 370,000 clones, 87% of them seen only once. Sequenced sample: peripheral blood. These TCRs come from a woman aged 25 to 39 with COVID-19, enrolled during active disease.

The rearrangement links TRBV27 to TRBJ1-5, with D hard to call. Germline V gene sequence: CDR1 MNHEY, CDR2 SMNVEV (reference sequence). V lost 3 bases to trimming and J lost 6 bases, with 6 bases between them. The CDR3 runs 12 residues. In nucleotides, the CDR3 is TGTGCCAGCAGTTTGGGAGGTCAGCCCCAGCATTTT. Protein product: CASSLGGQPQHF.

The genes are TRBV5-1 and TRBJ1-1; 7 bases align to TRBD1. Germline trimming cut 2 bases from V and 3 bases from J; bases unmatched to any gene: 1. CDR1 is SGHRS, CDR2 YFSETQ, per germline. This CDR3 has 13 residues. The DNA of the CDR3 is TGCGCCAGCAGCTTAACAGGGGACACTGAAGCTTTCTTT. Residues: CASSLTGDTEAFF.

V and J are TRBV7-9 and TRBJ2-3; 9 bases align to TRBD2. This CDR3 comprises 17 residues. V lost 2 bases to trimming and J lost 4 bases; unmatched junction nucleotides: 10. Per germline, CDR1 SEHNR and CDR2 FQNEAQ (reference sequence). CDR3 nucleotide sequence: TGTGCCAGCAGCTTACCCTTTGCTAGCGGGGACCCAGATACGCAGTATTTT. Its protein product is CASSLPFASGDPDTQYF. The variable domain in full, with the rest retrieved from reference TRBV7-9 and TRBJ2-3, is DTGVSQNPRHKITKRGQNVTFRCDPISEHNRLYWYRQTLGQGPEFLTYFQNEAQLEKSRLLSDRFSAERPKGSFSTLEIQRTEQGDSAMYLCASSLPFASGDPDTQYFGPGTRLTVL.

This clone was picked up one time. The chain has TRBV4-3 and TRBJ2-3, with TRBD1 matching 8 bases. The CDR3 loop spans 17 amino acids. After removal of 0 bases from V and 8 bases from J, the junction contained 13 bases not matched to a gene. CDR1 and CDR2 (germline): LGHNA, YSLEER. CDR3 sequence (DNA): TGCGCCAGCAGCCAAGATATCGGGACAGGTCTTCCGGGTACGCAGTATTTT. Encoded protein: CASSQDIGTGLPGTQYF.

V and J are TRBV2 and TRBJ1-4, with unresolved D. The V end lost 8 bases, the J end lost 7 bases, and 8 bases lay between the germline ends. CDR3 size: 11 residues. Germline CDR1 reads SNHLY; CDR2 reads FYNNEI. DNA for the CDR3: TGTGCCAGCTGGGAGGGTGAAAAACTGTTTTTT. This sequence encodes CASWEGEKLFF.

This sequence joins TRBV7-9 and TRBJ2-7; 7 bases align to TRBD2. CDR1 and CDR2 from the germline V gene are SEHNR and FQNEAQ (reference sequence). With 1 base clipped from V and 9 bases from J, the junction kept 15 bases outside the gene matches. The CDR3 has 16 amino acids. The CDR3 DNA is TGTGCCAGCAGCTTAGAGGGTGGTCTAGCGGCCCGCCCGCAGTACTTC. It specifies CASSLEGGLAARPQYF.

The J gene is TRBJ2-5, the V gene TRBV6-1, with a possible D match to TRBD1 (6 bases). Trimming stripped 1 base from V and 11 bases from J, with 17 bases between. In germline, CDR1 is MNHNS, CDR2 SASEGT. This CDR3 is built from 14 residues. CDR3: CASSEEKVGDKQYF. The CDR3 DNA is TGTGCCAGCAGTGAAGAAAAAGTAGGGGACAAGCAGTACTTC.

This clone is a singleton in its sample. The genes are TRBV2 and TRBJ2-3; a weak D match, TRBD2 (6 bases). Germline V gene sequence: CDR1 SNHLY, CDR2 FYNNEI. V lost 4 bases and J lost 0, with 11 bases in between. The CDR3 loop spans 15 amino acids. This CDR3 reads CASSAGRPSTDTQYF. The DNA for the CDR3 is TGTGCCAGCAGTGCTGGGAGGCCCAGCACAGATACGCAGTATTTT.

The rearrangement links TRBV4-3 to TRBJ1-3; D is uncertain. V lost 1 base, J lost 0 bases, and 7 bases lay in between. Germline CDR1 is LGHNA and CDR2 is YSLEER. This CDR3 is built from 15 residues. The CDR3 nucleotides are TGCGCCAGCAGCCAAGGTAGCGTCTCTGGAAACACCATATATTTT. Protein: CASSQGSVSGNTIYF.

V gene TRBV7-9 combines with J gene TRBJ2-7; TRBD1 matches at 12 bases. Germline CDR1 and CDR2: SEHNR and FQNEAQ (reference sequence). Losses at the gene ends were 5 bases for V and 7 bases for J; bases not matched to a gene: 9. CDR3 length: 15 residues. DNA for the CDR3: TGTGCCAGCAGCCCGAAGGGACAGGGGGCGAGTGAGCAGTACTTC. Its translation: CASSPKGQGASEQYF. Complete variable domain (other parts from reference TRBV7-9 and TRBJ2-7): DTGVSQNPRHKITKRGQNVTFRCDPISEHNRLYWYRQTLGQGPEFLTYFQNEAQLEKSRLLSDRFSAERPKGSFSTLEIQRTEQGDSAMYLCASSPKGQGASEQYFGPGTRLTVT.

This clone occurred a few times. The V and J genes are TRBV2 and TRBJ2-3; D is possibly TRBD2 (6 bases). Germline CDR1 reads SNHLY; CDR2 reads FYNNEI. The CDR3 spans 15 residues. V lost 4 bases and J 3 bases, leaving 14 bases between the germline ends. CDR3 bases: TGTGCCAGCAGTGCATTCCGGGGGAGGACAGATACGCAGTATTTT. It translates to CASSAFRGRTDTQYF.

This chain links TRBV7-3 with TRBJ2-5; 9 nucleotides line up with TRBD2. V shed 5 bases, J shed 5 bases, and the junction held 6 bases outside the gene matches. In germline, CDR1 is SGHTA, CDR2 FQGTGA. This CDR3 has 14 residues. The CDR3: CASSPSGARETQYF. DNA for the CDR3: TGTGCCAGCAGCCCTAGCGGGGCCCGGGAGACCCAGTACTTC. Variable domain in full (rest from reference TRBV7-3 and TRBJ2-5): GAGVSQTPSNKVTEKGKYVELRCDPISGHTALYWYRQSLGQGPEFLIYFQGTGAADDSGLPNDRFFAVRPEGSVSTLKIQRTERGDSAVYLCASSPSGARETQYFGPGTRLLVL.

This clone turned up a few times. This chain uses TRBV5-1 with TRBJ2-7; 10 bases line up with TRBD1. V lost 3 bases to trimming and J lost 6 bases; unmatched junction nucleotides: 0. The V gene's germline CDR1 is SGHRS and CDR2 YFSETQ. CDR3 length equals 12 residues. This CDR3 reads CASSWDRGEQYF. CDR3 DNA: TGCGCCAGCAGCTGGGACAGGGGCGAGCAGTACTTC.

This clone was seen a handful of times. The gene calls are TRBV4-1 and TRBJ2-7, with D possibly matching TRBD2 (6 bases). The CDR3 has 14 amino acids. The V end lost 4 bases, the J end lost 3 bases, and 13 bases lay between the germline ends. Germline CDR1 and CDR2: MGHRA and YSYEKL. This chain's CDR3 is CASSLGLRIYEQYF. The CDR3 DNA reads as TGCGCCAGCAGCCTGGGACTTAGGATCTACGAGCAGTACTTC.

The V gene is TRBV30, the J gene TRBJ2-7; tentative D call: TRBD1 (6 bases). V was cut by 7 bases and J by 6 bases, with 19 bases left in between. The CDR3 loop spans 13 amino acids. Germline CDR1 is GTSNPN and CDR2 is SVGIG (reference sequence). CDR3 region: CAYRPITGSEQYF. The CDR3 DNA follows: TGTGCCTACCGGCCGATTACAGGGAGCGAGCAGTACTTC.

This clone was counted a few times. In nucleotides, the CDR3 is TGTGCCAGTAGTAGGACCCAAGGGGGGCCCCAGCATTTT. Amino acids: CASSRTQGGPQHF. This chain links TRBV19 with TRBJ1-5; tentatively, D is TRBD1 (6 bases). The CDR3 totals 13 residues. The ends were cut back, 4 bases at V and 9 bases at J, with 13 bases in the middle. Per the germline V gene, CDR1 is LNHDA and CDR2 is SQIVND (reference sequence).

The gene calls are TRBV5-1 and TRBJ2-1, with D possibly matching TRBD2 (5 bases). Trimming cost V 3 bases and J 7 bases, with 14 bases left between them. From germline, CDR1 is SGHRS and CDR2 YFSETQ. CDR3 length: 14 residues. CDR3 nucleotide sequence: TGCGCCAGCAGCTCTACGGAGAGGGCTAATGAGCAGTTCTTC. Translated: CASSSTERANEQFF.

The count of this clone is one. This chain links TRBV5-1 with TRBJ2-7; 10 bases agree with TRBD2. The trim removed 0 bases at V and 7 bases at J, leaving 7 bases unmatched. The CDR3 sequence is 15 residues long. Germline assignment: CDR1 SGHRS and CDR2 YFSETQ. The CDR3 reads CASSLGLAGAGEQYF. The CDR3 DNA reads as TGCGCCAGCAGCTTGGGGCTAGCGGGAGCGGGTGAGCAGTACTTC.

V usage is TRBV6-5 and J usage is TRBJ2-1; 8 bases map to TRBD1. CDR1 is MNHEY, CDR2 SVGAGI, per germline. V lost 6 bases, J lost 8 bases, and 9 bases stayed unmatched. CDR3 length equals 14 residues. DNA for the CDR3: TGTGCCAGCAGACCGGACAGGGTGGTCGATGAGCAGTTCTTC. Its translation is CASRPDRVVDEQFF.

This clone showed up just once. Other nucleotide sequences from this sample produce the same CDR3. This chain links TRBV28 with TRBJ2-7; D unclear. CDR3 size: 12 residues. The germline gives CDR1 MDHEN, CDR2 SYDVKM. V gave up 3 bases and J gave up 2 bases, with 5 bases separating them. The CDR3 is CASSLLAYEQYF. The CDR3 DNA reads TGTGCCAGCAGTTTGTTAGCCTACGAGCAGTACTTC.

J is TRBJ2-3 and V is TRBV5-1, with D hard to call. From germline, CDR1 is SGHRS and CDR2 YFSETQ. V was shortened by 0 bases and J by 6 bases, with 8 bases between the two germline ends. This CDR3 has 13 amino acids. CDR3 DNA: TGCGCCAGCAGCTTGGGGCCCTCGGATACGCAGTATTTT. This encodes CASSLGPSDTQYF. Full variable domain (outside the CDR3, taken from reference TRBV5-1 and TRBJ2-3): KAGVTQTPRYLIKTRGQQVTLSCSPISGHRSVSWYQQTPGQGLQFLFEYFSETQRNKGNFPGRFSGRQFSNSRSEMNVSTLELGDSALYLCASSLGPSDTQYFGPGTRLTVL.

This clone appeared a single time. The gene calls are TRBV2 and TRBJ1-3, with a possible D match to TRBD1 (5 bases). V lost 6 bases and J lost 0, with 15 bases in between. The CDR3 loop spans 16 amino acids. From germline, CDR1 is SNHLY and CDR2 FYNNEI. The CDR3 DNA is TGTGCCAGCAGGAACGACCTGGGGGGCTCTGGAAACACCATATATTTT. The encoded protein is CASRNDLGGSGNTIYF.

A few counts support this clone. The rearrangement links TRBV20-1 to TRBJ1-1, with a weak D call TRBD1 (6 bases). The CDR3 contains 14 residues. V dropped 3 bases and J dropped 1 base, with 12 bases sitting between them. CDR1 DFQATT and CDR2 SNEGSKA come from the germline V gene (reference sequence). As DNA, the CDR3 is TGCAGTGCTAGTCTGGGACATTCGAACACTGAAGCTTTCTTT. Encoded protein: CSASLGHSNTEAFF.

The V call is TRBV3-1 (or the pseudogene TRBV3-2), the J call TRBJ2-7; D is perhaps TRBD1 (5 bases). The CDR3 has 15 amino acids. In germline, CDR1 is LGHDT, CDR2 YNNKEL (reference sequence). The V end was cut by 0 bases, the J end by 0 bases, with 9 bases between. CDR3 in DNA: TGTGCCAGCAGCCAAGAGGTCCAGGGCTCCTACGAGCAGTACTTC. Protein sequence: CASSQEVQGSYEQYF.

The rearrangement joins TRBV9 to TRBJ2-1; 7 nucleotides match TRBD1. Germline lookup yields CDR1 SGDLS and CDR2 YYNGEE. The V and J ends lost 1 base and 5 bases, in that order; junction bases with no gene match: 3. The CDR3 consists of 14 residues. CDR3 sequence reads: CASSVLGQNNEQFF. DNA for the CDR3: TGTGCCAGCAGCGTACTGGGACAGAACAATGAGCAGTTCTTC.

This clone was recorded once. The rearrangement links TRBV28 to TRBJ1-5; 8 bases agree with TRBD1. Per the germline V gene, CDR1 is MDHEN and CDR2 is SYDVKM. V dropped 3 bases and J dropped 6; count of bases not matched to a gene: 7. This CDR3 comprises 15 residues. CDR3 in amino acids: CASSLDREESQPQHF. The CDR3 DNA sequence: TGTGCCAGCAGTTTGGACAGGGAGGAGAGTCAGCCCCAGCATTTT.

The chain combines TRBV27 with TRBJ2-7, with D uncertain. Germline CDR1 is MNHEY and CDR2 is SMNVEV (reference sequence). V was cut by 3 bases and J by 7 bases, with 13 bases left in between. The CDR3 is 13 residues long. The CDR3 coding sequence is TGTGCCAGCAGTTTCGCGGTGGATGGGGAGCAGTACTTC. Residues: CASSFAVDGEQYF.

CDR3 coding DNA: TGTGCCAGCTCACCACCGGGTTCCGGCCGGGCCCAGCATTTT. Its protein is CASSPPGSGRAQHF. The chain employs TRBV18 and TRBJ1-5, with D hard to call. V lost 0 bases to trimming and J lost 11 bases, with 14 bases between them. The germline V gene has CDR1 KGHSH and CDR2 LQKENI. The CDR3 runs to 14 residues.

The chain is built from TRBV7-2 and TRBJ2-2; D uncertain. Germline V CDR1 and CDR2: SGHTA, FQGNSA. The CDR3 is 13 amino acids. V lost 5 bases, J lost 4 bases, and 8 bases lay in between. The CDR3 reads CASSQTVTGELFF. In DNA, the CDR3 is TGTGCCAGCAGCCAGACTGTCACCGGGGAGCTGTTTTTT.

The table lists this clone with a few counts. This rearrangement joins TRBV27 to TRBJ2-7; 7 bases align to TRBD1. The germline CDR1 and CDR2 sequences are MNHEY and SMNVEV (reference sequence). Losses at the gene ends were 3 bases for V and 1 base for J; bases not matched to a gene: 3. The CDR3 covers 14 residues. The CDR3 sequence is CASSFRQGSYEQYF. The DNA for the CDR3 is TGTGCCAGCAGTTTTCGACAGGGATCCTACGAGCAGTACTTC.